This T cell receptor beta chain stems from a study of cytomegalovirus exposure and HLA in healthy donors. From germline, CDR1 is MDHEN and CDR2 SYDVKM. There are 13 residues in the CDR3. Unmatched junction bases numbered 5, after V lost 6 bases and J lost 8 bases. This PCR relied on a set of 60 Vbeta primers and 13 Jbeta primers. The protocol was immunoSEQ multiplex PCR, while the TCRdb copy is restricted to in-frame clones and leaves out a portion. Of 200,000 or so clones listed, 84% are singletons. Specimen: PBMCs. The V call is TRBV28, the J call TRBJ1-4; 8 bases are a match to TRBD1. This TCR derives from a boy aged 5-17 years in good health and CMV-seronegative. CDR3 DNA sequence: TGTGCCAGCAGCCGGGACAGGATGGAAAAACTGTTTTTT. It yields the protein CASSRDRMEKLFF.